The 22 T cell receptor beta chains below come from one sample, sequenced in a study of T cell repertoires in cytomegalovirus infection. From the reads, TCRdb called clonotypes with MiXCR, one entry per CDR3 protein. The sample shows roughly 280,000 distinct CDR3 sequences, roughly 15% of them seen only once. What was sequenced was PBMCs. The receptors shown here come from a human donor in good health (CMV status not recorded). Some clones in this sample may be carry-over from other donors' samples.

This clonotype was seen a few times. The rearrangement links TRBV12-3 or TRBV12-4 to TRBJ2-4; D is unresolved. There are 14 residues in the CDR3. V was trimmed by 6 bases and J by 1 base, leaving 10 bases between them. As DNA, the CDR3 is TGTGCCAGCAGCCCCGACTGGGCCAAAAACATTCAGTACTTC. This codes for CASSPDWAKNIQYF.

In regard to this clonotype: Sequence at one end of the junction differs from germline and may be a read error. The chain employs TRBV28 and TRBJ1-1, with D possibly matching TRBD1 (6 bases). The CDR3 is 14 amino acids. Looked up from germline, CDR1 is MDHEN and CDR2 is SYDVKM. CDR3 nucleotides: TGTCCCAGCAGTTTGGTGGACAGAGGCACTGAAGCTTTCTTT. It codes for CPSSLVDRGTEAFF. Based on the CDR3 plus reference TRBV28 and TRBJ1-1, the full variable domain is DVKVTQSSRYLVKRTGEKVFLECVQDMDHENMFWYRQDPGLGLRLIYFSYDVKMKEKGDIPEGYSVSREKKERFSLILESASTNQTSMYLCPSSLVDRGTEAFFGQGTRLTVV.

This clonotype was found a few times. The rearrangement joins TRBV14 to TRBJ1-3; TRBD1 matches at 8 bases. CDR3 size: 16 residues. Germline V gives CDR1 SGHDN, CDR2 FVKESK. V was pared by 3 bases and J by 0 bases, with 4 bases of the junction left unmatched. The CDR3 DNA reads TGTGCCAGCAGCCACGACAGGGGATTCTCTGGAAACACCATATATTTT. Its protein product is CASSHDRGFSGNTIYF.

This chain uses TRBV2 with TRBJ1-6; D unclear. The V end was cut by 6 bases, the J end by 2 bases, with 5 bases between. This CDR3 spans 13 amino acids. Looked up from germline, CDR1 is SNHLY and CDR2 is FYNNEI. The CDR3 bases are TGTGCCAGCAGGGAGACCTATAATTCACCCCTCCACTTT. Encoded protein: CASRETYNSPLHF.

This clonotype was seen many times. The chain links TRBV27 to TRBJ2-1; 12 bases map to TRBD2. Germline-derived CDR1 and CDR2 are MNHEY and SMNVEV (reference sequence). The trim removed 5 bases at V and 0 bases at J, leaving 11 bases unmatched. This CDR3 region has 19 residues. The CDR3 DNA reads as TGTGCCAGCAGTCCCCTCCTAGCGGGAGGGTGGGGCTCCTACAATGAGCAGTTCTTC. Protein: CASSPLLAGGWGSYNEQFF.

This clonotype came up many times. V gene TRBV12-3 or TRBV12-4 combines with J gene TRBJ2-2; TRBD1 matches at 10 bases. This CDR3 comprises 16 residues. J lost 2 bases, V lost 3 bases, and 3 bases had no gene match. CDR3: CASSLGQGTNTGELFF. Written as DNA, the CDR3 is TGTGCCAGCAGTTTGGGACAGGGGACCAACACCGGGGAGCTGTTTTTT.

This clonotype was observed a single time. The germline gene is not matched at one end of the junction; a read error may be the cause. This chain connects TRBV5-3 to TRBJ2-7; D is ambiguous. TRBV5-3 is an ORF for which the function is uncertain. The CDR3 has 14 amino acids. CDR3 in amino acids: CASSLGYASYEQYF. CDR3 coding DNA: TGTGCCAGCAGCTTGGGGTACGCCTCCTACGAGCAGTACTTC.

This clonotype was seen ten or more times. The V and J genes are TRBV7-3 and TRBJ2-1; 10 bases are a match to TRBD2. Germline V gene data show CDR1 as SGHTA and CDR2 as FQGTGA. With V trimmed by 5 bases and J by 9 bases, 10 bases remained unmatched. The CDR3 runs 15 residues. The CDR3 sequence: CASSETSGNPGEQFF. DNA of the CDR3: TGTGCCAGCAGCGAAACTAGCGGGAATCCCGGTGAGCAGTTCTTC.

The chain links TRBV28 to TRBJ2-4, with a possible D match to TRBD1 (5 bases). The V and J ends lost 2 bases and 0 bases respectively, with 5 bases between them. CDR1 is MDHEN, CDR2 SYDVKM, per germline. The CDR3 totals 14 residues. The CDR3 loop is CASSLRGAKNIQYF. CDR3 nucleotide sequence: TGTGCCAGCAGTTTAAGGGGAGCCAAAAACATTCAGTACTTC.

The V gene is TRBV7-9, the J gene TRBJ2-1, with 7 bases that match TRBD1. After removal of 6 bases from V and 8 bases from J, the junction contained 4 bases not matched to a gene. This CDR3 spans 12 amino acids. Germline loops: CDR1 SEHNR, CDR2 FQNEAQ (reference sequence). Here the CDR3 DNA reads TGTGCCAGCAGTCAACAGGGGTATGAGCAGTTCTTC. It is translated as CASSQQGYEQFF.

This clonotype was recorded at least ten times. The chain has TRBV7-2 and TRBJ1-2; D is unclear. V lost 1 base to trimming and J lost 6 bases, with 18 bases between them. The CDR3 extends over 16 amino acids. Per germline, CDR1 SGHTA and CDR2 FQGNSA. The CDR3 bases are TGTGCCAGCAGCTTAGTTGTTGGGGTCCGTCTAGATGGCTACACCTTC. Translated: CASSLVVGVRLDGYTF.

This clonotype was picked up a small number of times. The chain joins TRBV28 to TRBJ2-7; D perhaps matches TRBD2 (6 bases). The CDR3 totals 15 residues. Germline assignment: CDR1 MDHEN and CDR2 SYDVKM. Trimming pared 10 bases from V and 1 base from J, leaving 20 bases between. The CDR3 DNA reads TGTGCCACTGAGAAGGGAGGACCCTCTTCCTACGAGCAGTACTTC. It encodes CATEKGGPSSYEQYF.

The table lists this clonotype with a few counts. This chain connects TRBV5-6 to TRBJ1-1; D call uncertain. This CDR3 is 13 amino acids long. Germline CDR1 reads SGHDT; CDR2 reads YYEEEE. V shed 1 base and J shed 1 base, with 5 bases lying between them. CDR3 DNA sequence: TGTGCCAGCAGCTTGACAAAGAACACTGAAGCTTTCTTT. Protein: CASSLTKNTEAFF.

CDR3 sequence reads: CSATAPDRDYEQYF. The CDR3 nucleotides are TGCAGTGCTACCGCCCCAGACAGGGACTACGAGCAGTACTTC. J is TRBJ2-7 and V is TRBV20-1; 7 positions match TRBD1. V gave up 4 bases and J gave up 3 bases; unmatched junction bases: 9. This CDR3 is built from 14 residues. Germline loops: CDR1 DFQATT, CDR2 SNEGSKA (reference sequence).

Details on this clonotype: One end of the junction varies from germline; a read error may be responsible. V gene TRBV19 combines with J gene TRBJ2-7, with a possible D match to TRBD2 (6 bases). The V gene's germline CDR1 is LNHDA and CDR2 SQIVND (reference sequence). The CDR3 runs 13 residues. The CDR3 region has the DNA TGTGCCAGTAGTATGGAGGGCTCCCACGAGCAGTACTTC. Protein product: CASSMEGSHEQYF.

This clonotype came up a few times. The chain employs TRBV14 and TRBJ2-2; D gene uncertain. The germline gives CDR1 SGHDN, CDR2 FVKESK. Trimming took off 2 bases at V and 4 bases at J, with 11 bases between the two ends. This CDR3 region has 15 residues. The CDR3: CASSQNRVLTGELFF. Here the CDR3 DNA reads TGTGCCAGCAGCCAAAACCGGGTCCTCACCGGGGAGCTGTTTTTT. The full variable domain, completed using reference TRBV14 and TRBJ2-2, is EAGVTQFPSHSVIEKGQTVTLRCDPISGHDNLYWYRRVMGKEIKFLLHFVKESKQDESGMPNNRFLAERTGGTYSTLKVQPAELEDSGVYFCASSQNRVLTGELFFGEGSRLTVL.

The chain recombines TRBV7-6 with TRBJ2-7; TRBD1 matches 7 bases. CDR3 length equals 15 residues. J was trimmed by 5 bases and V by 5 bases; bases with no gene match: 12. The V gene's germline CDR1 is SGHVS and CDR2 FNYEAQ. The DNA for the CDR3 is TGTGCCAGCAGCCCCCCCCGACAGGGTCTCAACGAGCAGTACTTC. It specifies CASSPPRQGLNEQYF.

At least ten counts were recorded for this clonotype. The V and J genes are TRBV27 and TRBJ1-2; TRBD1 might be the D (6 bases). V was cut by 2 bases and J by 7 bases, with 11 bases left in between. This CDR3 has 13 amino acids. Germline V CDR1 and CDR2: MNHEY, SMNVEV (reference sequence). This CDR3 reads CASSLAGARGYTF. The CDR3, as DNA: TGTGCCAGCAGTTTAGCAGGGGCGCGTGGCTACACCTTC.

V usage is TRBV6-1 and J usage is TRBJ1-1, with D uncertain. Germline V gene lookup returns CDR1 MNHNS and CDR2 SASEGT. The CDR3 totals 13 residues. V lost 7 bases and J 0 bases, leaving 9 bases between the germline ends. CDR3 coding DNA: TGTGCCAGCAACGGAGTAATGAACACTGAAGCTTTCTTT. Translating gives CASNGVMNTEAFF.

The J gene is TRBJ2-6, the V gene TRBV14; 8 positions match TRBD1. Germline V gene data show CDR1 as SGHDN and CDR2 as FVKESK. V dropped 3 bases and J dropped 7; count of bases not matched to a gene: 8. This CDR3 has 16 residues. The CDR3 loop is CASSHSGQGSANVLTF. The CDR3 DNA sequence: TGTGCCAGCAGCCATTCCGGACAGGGAAGTGCCAACGTCCTGACTTTC.

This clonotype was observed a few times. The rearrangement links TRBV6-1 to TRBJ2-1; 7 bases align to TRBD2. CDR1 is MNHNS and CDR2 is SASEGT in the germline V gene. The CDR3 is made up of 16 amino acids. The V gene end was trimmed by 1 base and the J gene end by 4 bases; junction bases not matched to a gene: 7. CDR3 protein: CASSEGGRERYNEQFF. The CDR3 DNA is TGTGCCAGCAGTGAAGGTGGGAGGGAACGGTACAATGAGCAGTTCTTC.

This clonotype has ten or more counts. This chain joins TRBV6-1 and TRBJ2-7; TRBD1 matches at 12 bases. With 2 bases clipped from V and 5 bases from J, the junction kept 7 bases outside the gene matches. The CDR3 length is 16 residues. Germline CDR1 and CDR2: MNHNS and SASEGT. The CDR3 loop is CASSESTGTGGDEQYF. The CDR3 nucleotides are TGTGCCAGCAGTGAAAGCACCGGGACAGGGGGCGACGAGCAGTACTTC.